Sequencing of this T cell receptor beta chain was carried out in a study of blood T cell repertoires in COVID-19. Overall study context: PBMCs, B-cell-depleted T cells, or T cells provided the cDNA or gDNA that made up the material.

Some clones are missing from TCRdb's copy, which holds only in-frame ones; the method was immunoSEQ multiplex PCR. The sample lists tens of thousands of clones; around 90% were seen once. V was shortened by 3 bases and J by 5 bases, with 10 bases between the two germline ends. This CDR3 is built from 13 residues. The chain carries TRBV12-3 or TRBV12-4 and TRBJ1-2; no reliable D call. Sample: peripheral blood. This receptor was taken from a man in his fifties with active COVID-19. The CDR3 loop is CASSFSVIYGYTF. The CDR3, as DNA: TGTGCCAGCAGTTTTAGCGTGATATATGGCTACACCTTC.